This T cell receptor beta chain is from a study of regulatory T cells in long-lasting Graves disease. The CDR3 has 15 amino acids. Germline CDR1 is SSHAT and CDR2 is FNYEAQ (reference sequence). With iRepertoire HTBI primers and Arm-PCR of CDR3 regions, TCR beta libraries were built. Each CDR3 protein gets one entry after TCRdb re-called the multiplex PCR reads with MiXCR. This table has 450,000 or so distinct CDR3 sequences, around a fifth appearing once. General study points: Persistent Graves' patients showed less TCR diversity than newly diagnosed ones. Persistent cases favored TRBV28, TRBJ1-2 and TRBJ2-5.

Time point of the sample: persistent/refractory GD, antithyroid drugs over 5 years with positive TRAb. Scientists built the TCR library using RNA that was extracted from PBMCs. The authors drew approximately 9 milliliters of peripheral blood into EDTA tubes. For this clonotype: Its antigen is not known. At one of its ends the junction is not consistent with the germline gene, which may arise from a read error.

The sequence was collected from a female donor with Graves disease. The material sequenced was peripheral blood mononuclear cells (PBMCs), taken when the disease was refractory, from a patient treated with antithyroid drugs. This chain uses TRBV7-7 with TRBJ2-1; perhaps TRBD1 as D (6 bases). CDR3 amino acids: CASSLAPGRGNEQFF. Here the CDR3 DNA reads TGTGCTAGCAGCTTAGCGCCGGGCAGGGGCAATGAGCAGTTCTTC.